This T cell receptor beta chain was sequenced in a study of metastatic and nonmetastatic thyroid tumors. This clone has ten or more counts. This sample also contains other DNA sequences that code for the same CDR3. Patients were all untreated before their thyroid surgery. The CDR3 loop spans 15 amino acids. Germline V CDR1 and CDR2: LGHNA, YSLEER. The junction had 4 bases not matched to a gene; V was cut back by 0 bases and J by 4 bases. From the PCR reads, TCRdb re-called clones with MiXCR. The table has 25,000 to 40,000 clones, over 15% seen once; the top ten hold 4.5% to 5.5%. The receptor comes from a female donor with papillary thyroid cancer or a benign thyroid nodule (not recorded which). Some clones in this sample may be carry-over from other donors' samples. The V call is TRBV4-3, the J call TRBJ2-7; 9 bases agree with TRBD2. The sequenced material came from blood. Here the CDR3 reads CASSQETSGAYEQYF. Written as DNA, the CDR3 is TGCGCCAGCAGCCAAGAGACTAGCGGAGCATACGAGCAGTACTTC.